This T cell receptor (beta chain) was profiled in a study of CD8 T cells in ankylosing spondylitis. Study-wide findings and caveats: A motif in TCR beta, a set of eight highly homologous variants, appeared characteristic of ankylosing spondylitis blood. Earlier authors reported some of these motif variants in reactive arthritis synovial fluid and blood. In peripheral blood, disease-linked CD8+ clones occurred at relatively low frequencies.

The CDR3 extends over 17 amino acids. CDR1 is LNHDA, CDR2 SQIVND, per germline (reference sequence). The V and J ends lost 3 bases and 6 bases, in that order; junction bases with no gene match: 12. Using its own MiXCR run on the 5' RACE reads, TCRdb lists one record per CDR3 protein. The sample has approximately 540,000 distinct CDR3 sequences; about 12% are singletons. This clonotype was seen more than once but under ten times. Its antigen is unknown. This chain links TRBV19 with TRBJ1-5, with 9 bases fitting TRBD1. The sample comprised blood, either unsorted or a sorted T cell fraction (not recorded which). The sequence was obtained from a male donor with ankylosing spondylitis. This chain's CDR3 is CASSIRGGTGRIQPQHF. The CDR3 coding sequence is TGTGCCAGTAGTATCAGAGGGGGGACAGGGCGTATTCAGCCCCAGCATTTT.